A single sample is the source of the 24 T cell receptor beta chains below, sequenced in a study of T cell repertoires in ileal Crohn's disease. Clones were read by immunoSEQ multiplex PCR, and TCRdb kept only the in-frame ones, dropping some. The repertoire consists of roughly 7,000 clones, with approximately 79% occurring once and the leading ten covering 9% to 10%. Input material: ileal tissue. These receptor sequences come from an adult with Crohn's disease.

The rearrangement links TRBV7-2 to TRBJ2-7; TRBD2 aligns across 7 bases. This CDR3 has 15 residues. V dropped 5 bases and J dropped 3; count of bases not matched to a gene: 10. Per germline, CDR1 SGHTA and CDR2 FQGNSA. Here the CDR3 reads CASSREVREGYEQYF. CDR3 DNA: TGTGCCAGCAGCCGGGAAGTGAGGGAGGGCTACGAGCAGTACTTC.

Sample share makes this clone medium-sized. This sequence joins TRBV7-9 and TRBJ1-4; D possibly corresponds to TRBD1 (6 bases). Per germline, CDR1 SEHNR and CDR2 FQNEAQ (reference sequence). The CDR3 covers 17 residues. V gave up 5 bases and J gave up 3 bases, with 19 bases separating them. The CDR3 region has the DNA TGTGCCAGCAGCAACTACAGGGCAGGAGGAGCTAATGAAAAACTGTTTTTT. Residues: CASSNYRAGGANEKLFF.

Points on this clone: The sample holds other DNA sequences that translate to the same CDR3. The genes are TRBV9 and TRBJ2-1; TRBD2 matches at 10 bases. The V gene end was trimmed by 2 bases and the J gene end by 10 bases; junction bases not matched to a gene: 9. In germline, CDR1 is SGDLS, CDR2 YYNGEE. This CDR3 region has 15 residues. DNA of the CDR3: TGTGCCAGCAGCGTCGGAAGCGGGGGGGCCGGGGAGCAGTTCTTC. It translates to CASSVGSGGAGEQFF. Looking up the rest from reference TRBV9 and TRBJ2-1 gives the full variable domain: DSGVTQTPKHLITATGQRVTLRCSPRSGDLSVYWYQQSLDQGLQFLIQYYNGEERAKGNILERFSAQQFPDLHSELNLSSLELGDSALYFCASSVGSGGAGEQFFGPGTRLTVL.

The V gene is TRBV5-1, the J gene TRBJ1-2; perhaps TRBD1 as D (5 bases). This CDR3 has 13 residues. Per the germline V gene, CDR1 is SGHRS and CDR2 is YFSETQ. V lost 0 bases, J lost 8 bases, and 11 bases lay in between. CDR3 nucleotide sequence: TGCGCCAGCAGCTTGGGGGGCGAGAGAGGCTACACCTTC. Its translation: CASSLGGERGYTF.

This clone was detected once. J is TRBJ2-1 and V is TRBV7-3, with TRBD2 identical over 8 bases. V gave up 5 bases and J gave up 4 bases; unmatched junction bases: 7. The CDR3 loop spans 15 amino acids. Germline V gives CDR1 SGHTA, CDR2 FQGTGA. The CDR3 spells CASSLWAGGYNEQFF. CDR3 DNA sequence: TGTGCCAGCAGCCTCTGGGCGGGGGGTTACAATGAGCAGTTCTTC.

The V and J genes are TRBV6-5 and TRBJ1-5; D might be TRBD1 (6 bases). Germline V gene data show CDR1 as MNHEY and CDR2 as SVGAGI. The V end was cut by 7 bases, the J end by 6 bases, with 10 bases between. The CDR3 runs 12 residues. The DNA of the CDR3 is TGTGCCAGCAAACAGGGCGTTCAGCCCCAGCATTTT. It translates to CASKQGVQPQHF.

The V call is TRBV7-2, the J call TRBJ2-7; 7 bases line up with TRBD2. After removal of 0 bases from V and 2 bases from J, the junction contained 7 bases not matched to a gene. CDR1 SGHTA and CDR2 FQGNSA come from the germline V gene. The CDR3 consists of 16 residues. This CDR3 reads CASSLAQAGPAYEQYF. The CDR3 DNA is TGTGCCAGCAGCTTAGCGCAAGCGGGGCCCGCCTACGAGCAGTACTTC.

The chain is built from TRBV30 and TRBJ2-2; TRBD1 aligns across 7 bases. V lost 0 bases to trimming and J lost 0 bases; unmatched junction nucleotides: 4. Germline-derived CDR1 and CDR2 are GTSNPN and SVGIG (reference sequence). The CDR3 covers 16 residues. The CDR3 DNA reads TGTGCCTGGAGTGTCGAGGGGGCGGCGAACACCGGGGAGCTGTTTTTT. It codes for CAWSVEGAANTGELFF.

The chain couples TRBV6-5 to TRBJ1-1; D gene uncertain. Germline CDR1 MNHEY, CDR2 SVGAGI. CDR3 size: 12 residues. Trimming took 6 bases from V and 11 from J, leaving 16 bases between them. Written as DNA, the CDR3 is TGTGCCAGCAGCGAAACTCCTTCGCACGCTTTCTTT. Protein sequence: CASSETPSHAFF.

This chain links TRBV5-4 with TRBJ2-7; TRBD1 is a possible D gene (5 bases). The V end lost 1 base, the J end lost 2 bases, and 7 bases lay between the germline ends. CDR1 is SGHNT and CDR2 is YYREEE in the germline V gene (reference sequence). There are 13 residues in the CDR3. CDR3 DNA sequence: TGTGCCAGCAGCTTGAAGGGGACCTACGAGCAGTACTTC. Translation: CASSLKGTYEQYF.

For the CDR3, the DNA is TGTGCCAGCAGCTGGGGACAGGGCGTTGATGGTGGCTACACCTTC. Its protein is CASSWGQGVDGGYTF. The chain links TRBV7-8 to TRBJ1-2, with 9 bases lining up with TRBD1. Unmatched junction bases numbered 10, after V lost 4 bases and J lost 7 bases. This CDR3 comprises 15 residues. From germline, CDR1 is SGHVS and CDR2 FQNEAQ.

CDR3 region: CASSGQRYEQYF. The CDR3 DNA reads as TGTGCCAGCAGTGGGCAGCGCTACGAGCAGTACTTC. J is TRBJ2-7 and V is TRBV2; no clear D. The CDR3 consists of 12 residues. CDR1 is SNHLY and CDR2 is FYNNEI in the germline V gene. V shed 4 bases and J shed 3 bases, with 7 bases lying between them.

The chain couples TRBV6-5 to TRBJ1-2; perhaps TRBD1 as D (6 bases). The germline V gene encodes CDR1 MNHEY and CDR2 SVGAGI. Trimming removed 0 bases from V and 7 bases from J, with 15 bases in between. The CDR3 loop spans 15 amino acids. This CDR3 reads CASSYSGGRDGGYTF. The CDR3 bases are TGTGCCAGCAGTTACTCCGGGGGGCGCGACGGTGGCTACACCTTC.

Details on this clone: Just one base apart from a much larger clone, this may be a read error. The identical CDR3 is also encoded by other nucleotide sequences in the sample. This chain joins TRBV21-1 and TRBJ2-1; the table's D call of TRBD1 was not tested on the DNA. TRBV21-1 is a pseudogene segment. CDR3 length: 14 amino acids. The DNA for the CDR3 is TGTGCCAGTAGTAAGCAGGGACACTACAATGAGCAGTTCTTC. This sequence encodes CASSKQGHYNEQFF.

The chain carries TRBV5-1 and TRBJ2-1; 8 nucleotides line up with TRBD2. The germline gives CDR1 SGHRS, CDR2 YFSETQ. This CDR3 is 16 amino acids long. The V and J ends lost 0 bases and 9 bases, in that order; junction bases with no gene match: 11. The CDR3 sequence: CASSLGFGGAVGEQFF. The CDR3 DNA reads TGCGCCAGCAGCTTGGGTTTCGGGGGGGCCGTTGGTGAGCAGTTCTTC.

V and J are TRBV2 and TRBJ1-2, with a possible D match to TRBD1 (5 bases). The CDR3 is made up of 15 amino acids. V shed 8 bases and J shed 2 bases, with 18 bases lying between them. Germline assignment: CDR1 SNHLY and CDR2 FYNNEI. Here the CDR3 DNA reads TGTGCCAGCGCCCTGGGGGGATTTGAAAACTATGGCTACACCTTC. Translating it yields CASALGGFENYGYTF.

In nucleotides, the CDR3 is TGTGCCAGCCTAGCGGGATTGGGAGATACGCAGTATTTT. It is translated as CASLAGLGDTQYF. The chain is built from TRBV2 and TRBJ2-3; 9 bases fit TRBD2. The germline CDR1 and CDR2 sequences are SNHLY and FYNNEI. Trimming at V came to 8 bases and at J to 5 bases, leaving 5 bases not matched to a gene. The CDR3 is 13 residues long.

The rearrangement links TRBV6-5 to TRBJ2-3, with 9 bases fitting TRBD1. Germline loops: CDR1 MNHEY, CDR2 SVGAGI. The CDR3 has 14 residues. The J segment lost 6 bases and the V segment lost 5 bases, leaving 6 bases of the junction unmatched. The CDR3 DNA sequence: TGTGCCAGCAGTCGGGACAGGGTGACGGATACGCAGTATTTT. This translates into CASSRDRVTDTQYF.

The chain joins TRBV5-1 to TRBJ2-5, with D maybe TRBD1 (6 bases). The V end lost 0 bases, the J end lost 5 bases, and 11 bases lay between the germline ends. The CDR3 spans 14 residues. Germline CDR1 reads SGHRS; CDR2 reads YFSETQ. The CDR3 DNA is TGCGCCAGCAGCTTGGGGCCTCAGGGGGAGACCCAGTACTTC. This codes for CASSLGPQGETQYF.

The rearrangement links TRBV16 to TRBJ1-6; 8 nucleotides agree with TRBD1. The CDR3 consists of 17 residues. J lost 10 bases, V lost 4 bases, and 15 bases had no gene match. Germline-derived CDR1 and CDR2 are KGHSY and FQNENV. CDR3 sequence reads: CASSPNWDRLLRSPLHF. The DNA for the CDR3 is TGTGCCAGCAGCCCAAATTGGGACAGGCTTCTGAGGTCACCCCTCCACTTT.

This clone was seen a handful of times. The chain is built from TRBV6-5 and TRBJ2-5; 8 nucleotides agree with TRBD2. The CDR3 runs to 14 residues. Germline V gene lookup returns CDR1 MNHEY and CDR2 SVGAGI. The V segment lost 1 base and the J segment 4 bases; nucleotides outside the gene matches: 2. The CDR3 reads CASSYFSGAETQYF. In nucleotides, the CDR3 is TGTGCCAGCAGTTACTTTAGCGGGGCAGAGACCCAGTACTTC.

The V call is TRBV11-3, the J call TRBJ2-1; TRBD2 might be the D (5 bases). The ends were cut back, 6 bases at V and 10 bases at J, with 10 bases in the middle. The CDR3 loop spans 11 amino acids. CDR1 and CDR2 from the germline V gene are SGHNT and YENEEA. CDR3 in amino acids: CASRSGYEQFF. The CDR3 nucleotides read TGTGCCAGCAGGTCGGGGTACGAGCAGTTCTTC.

The CDR3 is CASSGLAGTGANVLTF. In nucleotides, the CDR3 is TGTGCCAGTTCCGGACTAGCGGGAACTGGGGCCAACGTCCTGACTTTC. The chain combines TRBV19 with TRBJ2-6; 12 bases are a match to TRBD2. The CDR3 sequence is 16 residues long. Germline lookup yields CDR1 LNHDA and CDR2 SQIVND (reference sequence). After removal of 8 bases from V and 2 bases from J, the junction contained 4 bases not matched to a gene.

This clone was seen a handful of times. The chain links TRBV4-1 to TRBJ1-1, with unresolved D. Trimming shortened V by 0 bases and J by 1 base, and 12 bases separated the two germline ends. This CDR3 has 16 residues. The V gene's germline CDR1 is MGHRA and CDR2 YSYEKL. In DNA, the CDR3 is TGCGCCAGCAGCCAAGATATAGAACGGTGGAACACTGAAGCTTTCTTT. As protein: CASSQDIERWNTEAFF.